These 30 T cell receptor beta chains came from one sample sequenced in a study of naive and memory T cell subsets. Both TRBC1 and TRBC2 were covered by a beta constant-region primer of two equimolar oligonucleotides. MiXCR was run by TCRdb on the UMI-ligation and nested PCR reads, yielding one entry per CDR3 protein. Of some 83,000 distinct CDR3 sequences detected, about an eighth appear once; the ten largest clones hold approximately 0.84%. What was sequenced was central memory CD4+ T cells from blood. Every receptor here comes from a human donor in good health.

This clonotype was seen ten or more times. V and J are TRBV7-3 and TRBJ2-6; 8 positions match TRBD1. Per the germline V gene, CDR1 is SGHTA and CDR2 is FQGTGA. The V gene end was trimmed by 5 bases and the J gene end by 0 bases; junction bases not matched to a gene: 6. This CDR3 has 17 amino acids. The CDR3 DNA follows: TGTGCCAGCAGCCGGACAGGGCTAAGCTCTGGGGCCAACGTCCTGACTTTC. Protein sequence: CASSRTGLSSGANVLTF.

In this sample, this clonotype turned up a few times. The chain uses TRBV29-1 and TRBJ2-1, with 8 bases fitting TRBD1. The germline V gene has CDR1 SQVTM and CDR2 ANQGSEA. The J segment lost 8 bases and the V segment lost 4 bases, leaving 13 bases of the junction unmatched. The CDR3 totals 15 residues. The CDR3: CSVGQGARVRDEQFF. Here the CDR3 DNA reads TGCAGCGTTGGGCAGGGGGCTAGAGTACGGGATGAGCAGTTCTTC.

This clonotype occurred a few times. The CDR3 is CASSLAAMNEKLFF. The CDR3 DNA follows: TGTGCCAGCAGTTTGGCTGCTATGAATGAAAAACTGTTTTTT. V is TRBV12-3 or TRBV12-4 and J is TRBJ1-4; unclear D gene. The CDR3 contains 14 residues. V lost 3 bases to trimming and J lost 5 bases, with 10 bases between them.

The sample holds many counts of this clonotype. This chain uses TRBV4-2 with TRBJ2-7; 10 nucleotides align to TRBD1. CDR1 is LGHNA, CDR2 YNFKEQ, per germline. The CDR3 runs to 15 residues. Trimming at V came to 3 bases and at J to 0 bases, leaving 2 bases not matched to a gene. The CDR3 here is CASSQGQGNSYEQYF. CDR3 nucleotide sequence: TGTGCCAGCAGCCAGGGACAGGGGAACTCCTACGAGCAGTACTTC.

This clonotype was observed a few times. V gene TRBV7-8 combines with J gene TRBJ1-5; no clear D gene. CDR1 is SGHVS, CDR2 FQNEAQ, per germline. V lost 5 bases, J lost 4 bases, and 18 bases lay in between. The CDR3 runs to 16 residues. The CDR3 coding sequence is TGTGCCAGCAGCCCTCTAAGGATGGACCGTAATCAGCCCCAGCATTTT. This gives the protein CASSPLRMDRNQPQHF.

V usage is TRBV10-3 and J usage is TRBJ2-2; unclear D gene. Germline V CDR1 and CDR2: ENHRY, SYGVKD. The CDR3 has 13 amino acids. The V gene lost 2 bases and the J gene lost 6 bases, with 7 bases spanning the gap. CDR3 bases: TGTGCCATCAGTGAGAGGGTCCCCGGGGAGCTGTTTTTT. Protein product: CAISERVPGELFF.

This clonotype is medium-sized by share. The chain employs TRBV29-1 and TRBJ2-1; D is unclear. This CDR3 is 13 amino acids long. Deletions cut 3 bases from V and 4 bases from J, with 10 bases between. Germline-derived CDR1 and CDR2 are SQVTM and ANQGSEA. CDR3 in amino acids: CSVEPAEYNEQFF. The DNA of the CDR3 is TGCAGCGTTGAGCCGGCGGAGTACAATGAGCAGTTCTTC.

A few counts support this clonotype. The V call is TRBV29-1, the J call TRBJ2-3, with 15 bases aligning to TRBD2. Germline V gene data show CDR1 as SQVTM and CDR2 as ANQGSEA. This CDR3 spans 15 amino acids. J lost 5 bases, V lost 6 bases, and 6 bases had no gene match. The CDR3 region has the DNA TGCAGCGTGCGGGGACTAGCGGGAGGAGTAGATACGCAGTATTTT. Translating gives CSVRGLAGGVDTQYF.

The chain is built from TRBV20-1 and TRBJ2-5, with 13 bases identical to TRBD2. The CDR3 sequence is 14 residues long. Germline V gene lookup returns CDR1 DFQATT and CDR2 SNEGSKA (reference sequence). V lost 5 bases, J lost 5 bases, and 5 bases stayed unmatched. The chain's CDR3 is CSAGLAGVMETQYF. In DNA form, the CDR3 reads TGCAGTGCTGGACTAGCGGGAGTTATGGAGACCCAGTACTTC.

This clonotype came up a few times. V is TRBV18 and J is TRBJ2-6; D gene uncertain. V lost 3 bases to trimming and J lost 0 bases, with 12 bases between them. The CDR3 contains 17 residues. Germline V gives CDR1 KGHSH, CDR2 LQKENI. The CDR3 sequence is CASSPEAWGSGANVLTF. CDR3 DNA: TGTGCCAGCTCACCTGAAGCTTGGGGCTCTGGGGCCAACGTCCTGACTTTC.

V is TRBV3-1 and J is TRBJ2-3; 8 nucleotides agree with TRBD2. The V and J ends lost 5 bases and 3 bases, in that order; junction bases with no gene match: 4. Germline loops: CDR1 LGHDT, CDR2 YNNKEL (reference sequence). This CDR3 comprises 14 residues. This chain's CDR3 is CASSNSGSTDTQYF. In nucleotides, the CDR3 is TGTGCCAGCAGCAACAGCGGGAGTACAGATACGCAGTATTTT.

This clonotype occurred many times. The genes are TRBV28 and TRBJ2-1, with a tentative D call TRBD2 (5 bases). The V gene's germline CDR1 is MDHEN and CDR2 SYDVKM. CDR3 length: 12 residues. Trimming removed 2 bases from V and 8 bases from J, with 7 bases in between. Here the CDR3 reads CASSLKGDEQFF. CDR3 coding DNA: TGTGCCAGCAGTTTAAAGGGAGATGAGCAGTTCTTC.

The CDR3 region has the DNA TGTGCCAGCAGGTTCCATGAGCAGTTCTTC. Its protein is CASRFHEQFF. This rearrangement joins TRBV6-1 to TRBJ2-1, with no clear D. The CDR3 contains 10 residues. Germline CDR1 reads MNHNS; CDR2 reads SASEGT. Trimming took 6 bases from V and 8 from J, leaving 5 bases between them.

This clonotype was observed at least ten times. The V call is TRBV24-1, the J call TRBJ2-7; 7 positions match TRBD1. CDR1 and CDR2 (germline): KGHDR, SFDVKD. V trimming: 3 bases; J trimming: 5 bases; junction bases outside the gene matches: 6. CDR3 length: 14 amino acids. The CDR3 DNA sequence: TGTGCCACCAGTGATCAGAACAGGGGTAACGAGCAGTACTTC. It is translated as CATSDQNRGNEQYF.

The chain links TRBV18 to TRBJ1-2, with no clear D. Trimming shortened V by 6 bases and J by 3 bases, and 5 bases separated the two germline ends. Germline V gene data show CDR1 as KGHSH and CDR2 as LQKENI. CDR3 length: 11 residues. CDR3 sequence reads: CASSADYGYTF. CDR3 in DNA: TGTGCCAGCTCGGCGGACTATGGCTACACCTTC.

The rearrangement uses TRBV20-1 and TRBJ2-5; no clear D. Between the trimmed V and J ends, which lost 0 bases and 1 base, there was a span of 12 bases. This CDR3 contains 15 residues. Germline lookup yields CDR1 DFQATT and CDR2 SNEGSKA (reference sequence). In DNA, the CDR3 is TGCAGTGCTAGAGACTGGGTACAGATCCAAGAGACCCAGTACTTC. Translated: CSARDWVQIQETQYF.

This clonotype was seen many times. The junction departs from germline at one end; a sequencing error may be responsible. The chain is built from TRBV20-1 and TRBJ1-3; D gene unclear. The CDR3 consists of 14 residues. Germline V gives CDR1 DFQATT, CDR2 SNEGSKA (reference sequence). Written as DNA, the CDR3 is TGCAGTGCCTTCCCGACAATCTCTGAAAACACCATATATTTT. Protein product: CSAFPTISENTIYF.

CDR3: CASSGHPRGTEAFF. CDR3 bases: TGTGCCAGCAGTGGTCACCCGCGAGGCACTGAAGCTTTCTTT. The rearrangement joins TRBV12-3 or TRBV12-4 to TRBJ1-1; D ambiguous. V dropped 5 bases and J dropped 4 bases, with 14 bases sitting between them. The CDR3 sequence is 14 residues long.

In this sample, this clonotype turned up a few times. The CDR3, as DNA: TGTGCCAGCAGCCCCGTGGGGAGCGCGCCGCAGTTCTTC. Translated, it gives CASSPVGSAPQFF. The chain recombines TRBV3-1 with TRBJ2-1; D is possibly TRBD2 (5 bases). Germline V gene lookup returns CDR1 LGHDT and CDR2 YNNKEL (reference sequence). The V gene lost 4 bases and the J gene lost 12 bases, with 16 bases spanning the gap. This CDR3 comprises 13 residues.

The chain links TRBV20-1 to TRBJ1-4; D possibly corresponds to TRBD1 (5 bases). Germline CDR1 and CDR2: DFQATT and SNEGSKA (reference sequence). The V and J ends lost 1 base and 8 bases respectively, with 11 bases between them. This CDR3 has 13 amino acids. The CDR3 sequence: CSARAGVLEKLFF. The CDR3 DNA reads as TGCAGTGCTAGAGCGGGGGTCCTCGAAAAACTGTTTTTT.

At least ten counts were recorded for this clonotype. The V gene is TRBV11-1, the J gene TRBJ2-7; 13 nucleotides line up with TRBD2. The V and J ends lost 5 bases and 3 bases, in that order; junction bases with no gene match: 4. From germline, CDR1 is SGHAT and CDR2 FQDESV (reference sequence). This CDR3 comprises 15 residues. CDR3 protein: CASSRTSGSVYEQYF. The CDR3 DNA follows: TGTGCCAGCAGCAGGACTAGCGGGAGTGTCTACGAGCAGTACTTC.

The chain joins TRBV29-1 to TRBJ2-2; 11 nucleotides match TRBD2. The CDR3 extends over 15 amino acids. Germline CDR1 and CDR2: SQVTM and ANQGSEA. J gave up 5 bases and V 6 bases, and 8 bases lay outside the gene matches. The CDR3 DNA follows: TGCAGCGTGCGTACTAGCGGGAGAAGGACCGGGGAGCTGTTTTTT. As protein: CSVRTSGRRTGELFF.

The chain carries TRBV7-8 and TRBJ2-2; D gene ambiguous. Trimming took 4 bases from V and 7 from J, leaving 10 bases between them. The germline CDR1 and CDR2 sequences are SGHVS and FQNEAQ. The CDR3 has 13 amino acids. The CDR3 DNA reads as TGTGCCAGCAGCTCCCAGGTGGGCGGGGAGCTGTTTTTT. Translated, it gives CASSSQVGGELFF.

This clonotype was recorded a few times. V usage is TRBV28 and J usage is TRBJ1-2, with TRBD1 matching over 9 bases. Per germline, CDR1 MDHEN and CDR2 SYDVKM. The junction had 6 bases not matched to a gene; V was cut back by 8 bases and J by 5 bases. This CDR3 has 13 amino acids. CDR3 in DNA: TGTGCCAGCCGGACAGGGGTCGGTTATGGCTACACCTTC. As protein: CASRTGVGYGYTF.

The chain uses TRBV10-3 and TRBJ1-6, with 8 bases matching TRBD1. Germline V CDR1 and CDR2: ENHRY, SYGVKD. This CDR3 comprises 18 residues. V gave up 4 bases and J gave up 4 bases; unmatched junction bases: 12. The CDR3 DNA follows: TGTGCCATCAGTGCGGGGACAGGCCAATCCGGTTATAATTCACCCCTCCACTTT. Its translation is CAISAGTGQSGYNSPLHF.

This clonotype has at least ten counts. V gene TRBV20-1 combines with J gene TRBJ2-7; the D is unclear. Trimming removed 4 bases at V and 9 bases at J, with 10 bases between. The CDR3 consists of 10 residues. Per the germline V gene, CDR1 is DFQATT and CDR2 is SNEGSKA (reference sequence). The CDR3 nucleotides read TGCAGTGCTACGGACGTTCGGCAGTACTTC. Translation: CSATDVRQYF.

The V gene is TRBV14, the J gene TRBJ1-1, with D possibly TRBD1 on 6 matching bases. There are 13 residues in the CDR3. Germline loops: CDR1 SGHDN, CDR2 FVKESK. The ends were cut back, 4 bases at V and 1 base at J, with 7 bases in the middle. The CDR3 nucleotides are TGTGCCAGCAGCCGGACAGCGAACACTGAAGCTTTCTTT. This encodes CASSRTANTEAFF.

In this sample, this clonotype turned up a few times. The chain carries TRBV5-6 and TRBJ2-1; D may correspond to TRBD1 or TRBD2 (5 bases each). Germline V gene sequence: CDR1 SGHDT, CDR2 YYEEEE. V was pared by 5 bases and J by 4 bases, with 7 bases between. The CDR3 is made up of 12 amino acids. CDR3 sequence reads: CASRGDYNEQFF. In DNA, the CDR3 is TGTGCCAGCAGGGGGGATTACAATGAGCAGTTCTTC.

The rearrangement joins TRBV7-9 to TRBJ1-6, with D tentatively TRBD1 (5 bases). The germline V and J ends were trimmed by 3 bases and 9 bases, with 12 bases remaining between them. Germline V gene sequence: CDR1 SEHNR, CDR2 FQNEAQ (reference sequence). The CDR3 extends over 14 amino acids. DNA of the CDR3: TGTGCCAGCAGCTTTCAGGGCCTCATTTCACCCCTCCACTTT. As protein: CASSFQGLISPLHF.

The J gene is TRBJ1-2, the V gene TRBV5-1; 8 bases map to TRBD1. V was clipped by 4 bases and J by 8 bases; unmatched bases: 13. The CDR3 is 15 amino acids. Germline V gene sequence: CDR1 SGHRS, CDR2 YFSETQ. DNA for the CDR3: TGCGCCAGCAGCCCTTCCGGACAGGGCCCAGGAGGCTACACCTTC. The encoded protein is CASSPSGQGPGGYTF. Full variable domain (missing parts from reference TRBV5-1 and TRBJ1-2): KAGVTQTPRYLIKTRGQQVTLSCSPISGHRSVSWYQQTPGQGLQFLFEYFSETQRNKGNFPGRFSGRQFSNSRSEMNVSTLELGDSALYLCASSPSGQGPGGYTFGSGTRLTVV.